This record looks at one T cell receptor beta chain sequence and its context. The table lists this clone with a count of one. There is no known antigen for this receptor. Within one base of it there is no much larger clone, and no base qualities were kept. This sample is part of a study of vaccination effects on CD4 cells after COVID-19 (dated by TCRdb to the early 2020s). Context from the whole study: After vaccination, three convalescent patients were sampled at an early time point (day +14) and at a late time point (day +241, +227 and +161, respectively). Across the study, the median time from the second dose to post-vaccine sampling was 72 days (range 14 to 241). SARS-CoV-2 spike-specific CD4+ TCR repertoires were compared before and after mRNA vaccination in COVID-19 convalescent patients and in infection-naive vaccine recipients. The full study included approximately nine COVID-19 convalescent patients and a few SARS-CoV-2-naive healthy vaccine recipients. The Oncomine TCR Beta short-read assay on an Illumina iSeq 100 was used to sequence cultures from other donors in the study. Summary of the overall study and its limitations: Marked clonal contraction was observed in both infection-induced and vaccine-induced clones at late post-vaccination timepoints, consistent with waning T cell responses. The study was limited by a small number of convalescent patients and lacked early post-infection timepoints. In convalescent patients, the post-vaccine spike-reactive repertoire consisted mainly of new vaccine-induced clones, largely distinct from infection-induced clones.

In the ViraFEST assay, PBMC were stimulated with viral peptide pools, and TCR sequencing was then used to find antigen-specific CD4+ T cell clonotypes based on their expansion. After approximately eleven days of culture, CD4+ T cells were isolated with the EasySep CD4+ T cell isolation kit. Convalescent patients had PCR-confirmed SARS-CoV-2 infection between March and December 2020, before Alpha, Beta and Delta variants emerged in the United States. Each participant got two doses of an mRNA SARS-CoV-2 vaccine, either BNT162b2 or mRNA-1273. Approximately 2 million PBMC per well were cultured in IMDM with around 5.3% human AB serum, 10 IU/ml IL-2 and gentamicin, plus 10 ug/ml peptides. On days 3 and 7, half of the culture medium was replaced with fresh IL-2-containing medium. Each peptide stimulation condition was cultured in triplicate wells unless otherwise noted. PBMC were separated from whole blood using Ficoll-Paque Plus gradient centrifugation and were then either cryopreserved at -140C or used fresh. The overlapping peptide pools covered the spike proteins of SARS-CoV-2 as well as those of the common cold coronaviruses HCoV-NL63, HCoV-OC43 and HCoV-229E. The QIAamp micro DNA kit was used to extract genomic DNA from the cultured CD4+ T cells.

The germline V gene provides CDR1 SNHLY and CDR2 FYNNEI. Including the terminal cysteine and phenylalanine, the CDR3 comprises 13 residues. CDR3 DNA is the only sequence kept; it has 39 bases, read in frame from the first base. V is cut back by 7 bases and J by 4 bases, with 3 bases in the junction unmatched. Libraries came from the immunoSEQ multiplex PCR assay. DNA from the CD4+ T cells that had been cultured and isolated underwent TCR beta CDR3 sequencing. As for the authors' bioinformatics: Non-productive TCR sequences were removed and reads were trimmed to the CDR3 region, keeping CDR3s of at least 7 amino acids. Antigen-specific clonotypes were identified with the MANAFEST web app by comparing expansion in peptide wells against reference cultures. To count as positive, a clone had to show expansion at FDR<0.05 compared with the reference and with all other wells, an odds ratio above 5, and a frequency above 0.1% in two replicate wells. Clonotypes significantly expanded in SARS-CoV-2 spike wells and in at least one common cold coronavirus spike condition were defined as cross-reactive. CDR3 similarity was assessed by Levenshtein distance using the stringdist R package, and unrooted trees were constructed with ape in R 3.6.1. In TCRdb, the immuneACCESS table is reduced to in-frame sequences with V and J assigned. These tables do not hold every clone; where another copy was compared, an unresolved V gene accounts for under half, and the others remain unexplained. Clone size and V and J calls were adopted from that table, with D and trimming inferred from the DNA. This sample comprises about 15,000 clones, around three quarters of them detected only once. The top ten hold about 22% of the sample.

The chain links TRBV2 with TRBJ1-5; 8 bases in the middle match TRBD1. The sample was CD4+ T cells from PBMCs cultured with HCoV-NL63 spike peptides, taken after COVID-19 vaccination. The cell subset or site label of this sample denotes: HCoV-NL63 spike overlapping peptide pool stimulation. This sequence originates from a human donor who had a prior SARS-CoV-2 infection. In nucleotides, the sequence is TGTGCCAGCACCTGGACAGGGAATCAGCCCCAGCATTTT. It encodes CASTWTGNQPQHF.